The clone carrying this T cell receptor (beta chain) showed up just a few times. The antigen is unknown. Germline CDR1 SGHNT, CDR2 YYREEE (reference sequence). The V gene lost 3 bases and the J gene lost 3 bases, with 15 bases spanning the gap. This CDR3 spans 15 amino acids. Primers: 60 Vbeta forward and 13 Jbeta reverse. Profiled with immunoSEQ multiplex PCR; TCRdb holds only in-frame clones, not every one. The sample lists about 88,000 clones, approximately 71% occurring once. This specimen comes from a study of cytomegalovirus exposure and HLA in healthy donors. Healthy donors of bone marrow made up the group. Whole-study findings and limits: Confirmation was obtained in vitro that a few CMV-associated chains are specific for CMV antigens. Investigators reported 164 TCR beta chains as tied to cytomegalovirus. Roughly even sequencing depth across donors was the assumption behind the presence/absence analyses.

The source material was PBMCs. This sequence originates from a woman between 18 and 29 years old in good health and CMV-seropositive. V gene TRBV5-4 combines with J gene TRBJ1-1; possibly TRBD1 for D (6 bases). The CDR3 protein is CASSSGGRSDTEAFF. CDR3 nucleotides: TGTGCCAGCAGCTCGGGGGGCCGATCAGACACTGAAGCTTTCTTT.